Presented here are 3 T cell receptor beta chains from one specimen sequenced in a study of T cell changes during pregnancy in multiple sclerosis (dated by TCRdb to 2018 to 2020). The library was made by the immunoSEQ multiplex PCR assay. TCRdb obtained this table from immuneACCESS and retained in-frame rearrangements with V and J assigned. These tables miss some clones; where compared with another copy, unresolved V genes account for less than half of the shortfall, and the remainder is unexplained. This sample has about 61,000 clones in its table, and 93% of those were observed once. The biggest ten clones account for roughly 2.5% of the sample. This sample comprised CD8+ T cells from peripheral blood mononuclear cells, obtained in the third trimester of pregnancy. The receptors originated from a female donor with multiple sclerosis, enrolled in a pregnancy study.

The chain links TRBV5-4 to TRBJ2-1; TRBD2 aligns across 8 bases. The V gene's germline CDR1 is SGHNT and CDR2 YYREEE (reference sequence). This CDR3 region has 15 residues. Trimming cost V 1 base and J 9 bases; bases outside gene matches: 9. The CDR3 loop reads CASSLKRETSVEQFF. The CDR3 nucleotides are TGTGCCAGCAGCTTGAAGCGGGAGACTTCCGTTGAGCAGTTCTTC.

The chain has TRBV9 and TRBJ2-3, with 14 nucleotides matching TRBD2. This CDR3 has 16 amino acids. Germline V CDR1 and CDR2: SGDLS, YYNGEE. Trimming cost V 3 bases and J 6 bases; bases outside gene matches: 6. DNA of the CDR3: TGTGCCAGCAGCGGACTAGCGGGAGGGCTGGGGGATACGCAGTATTTT. This encodes CASSGLAGGLGDTQYF.

V and J are TRBV5-4 and TRBJ2-7; 13 bases agree with TRBD2. The V gene end was trimmed by 4 bases and the J gene end by 3 bases; junction bases not matched to a gene: 7. The CDR3 runs 16 residues. Germline loops: CDR1 SGHNT, CDR2 YYREEE (reference sequence). CDR3 region: CASSGWTSGRRYEQYF. CDR3 bases: TGTGCCAGCAGCGGGTGGACTAGCGGGAGACGCTACGAGCAGTACTTC.